This T cell receptor (beta chain) comes out of a study of molecular identifiers for immune sequencing clone quantification. Trimming removed 1 base from V and 3 bases from J, with 10 bases in between. This CDR3 comprises 14 residues. Germline V gene lookup returns CDR1 LNHDA and CDR2 SQIVND (reference sequence). A word on this clonotype: Its antigen is not identified.

General study results and limits: Amid approximately 1 million naive cells, spiked Jurkat TCR RNA from one cell was reportedly still detectable.

Libraries of naive CD8 T cells were made from around 20,000 to 1,000,000 sorted cells. They used 10%, 30% or 50% RNA. CD8+CD4-CCR7+CD45RA+ sorting gave the naive CD8 T cells. Previously described methods and listed TCR primers were used for bulk TCR libraries. Each CDR3 protein is one row after TCRdb ran MiXCR on the PCR reads. Of approximately 670,000 distinct CDR3 sequences in the sample, just under 20% were seen once. The rearrangement uses TRBV19 and TRBJ2-7, with D possibly being TRBD1 (6 bases). Input material: naive CD8+ T cells from blood, with Jurkat cell RNA spiked in. The sample's subset: FACS-sorted CD8+CD4-CCR7+CD45RA+ naive T cells. The clonotype comes from a human donor in good health. Some libraries in this study had Jurkat cell RNA spiked in. DNA for the CDR3: TGTGCCAGTAGTATAGGGACAGCTTACTACGAGCAGTACTTC. Protein: CASSIGTAYYEQYF.